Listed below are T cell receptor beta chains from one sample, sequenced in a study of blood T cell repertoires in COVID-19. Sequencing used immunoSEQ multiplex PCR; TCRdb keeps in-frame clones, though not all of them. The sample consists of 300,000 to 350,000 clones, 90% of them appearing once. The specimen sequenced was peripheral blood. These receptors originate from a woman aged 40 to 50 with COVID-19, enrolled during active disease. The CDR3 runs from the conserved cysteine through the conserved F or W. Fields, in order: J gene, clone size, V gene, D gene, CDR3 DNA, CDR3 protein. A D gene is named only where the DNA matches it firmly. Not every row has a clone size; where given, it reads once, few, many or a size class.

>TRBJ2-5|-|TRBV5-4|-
TGTGCCAGCAGCTTTGGAGGGGGGGACCAAGAGACCCAGTACTTC
CASSFGGGDQETQYF
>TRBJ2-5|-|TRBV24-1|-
TGTGCCACCAGTGATCCCGGGTCAGACAGGGAGACCCAGTACTTC
CATSDPGSDRETQYF
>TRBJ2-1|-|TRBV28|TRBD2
TGTGCCAGCATTCCGGGACTAGCAGGAGGCGGTGAGCAGTTCTTC
CASIPGLAGGGEQFF
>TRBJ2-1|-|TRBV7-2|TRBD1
TGTGCCAGCAGCCAGCGACAGGGTCGCAATGAGCAGTTCTTC
CASSQRQGRNEQFF
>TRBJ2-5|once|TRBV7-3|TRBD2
TGTGCCAGCAGCTTCCGGGGACTAGGAGAGACCCAGTACTTC
CASSFRGLGETQYF
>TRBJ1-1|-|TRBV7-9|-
TGTGCCAGCAGCTTAGAGAGGGTACTGAACACTGAAGCTTTCTTT
CASSLERVLNTEAFF
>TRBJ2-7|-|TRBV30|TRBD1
TGTGCCTGGGAAACGGACAGGGGGAACGAGCAGTACTTC
CAWETDRGNEQYF
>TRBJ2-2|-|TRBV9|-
TGTGCCAGTGGACAGAACACCGGGGAGCTGTTTTTT
CASGQNTGELFF
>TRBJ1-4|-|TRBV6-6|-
TGTGCCAGCAAGGGGTCCCTGAGTGGAGAAAAACTGTTTTTT
CASKGSLSGEKLFF
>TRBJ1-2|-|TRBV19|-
TGTGCCAGTAGTATATTCGGGTATGGCTACACCTTC
CASSIFGYGYTF
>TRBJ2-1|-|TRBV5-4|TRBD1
TGTGCCAGCAGCCTCACAGGGGGTTCCTACAATGAGCAGTTCTTC
CASSLTGGSYNEQFF
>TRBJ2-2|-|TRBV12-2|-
TGTGCAAGTCGCTTTCAAAAAGGGGCACCTCATCCTAGAAACACCGGGGAGCTGTTTTTT
CASRFQKGAPHPRNTGELFF
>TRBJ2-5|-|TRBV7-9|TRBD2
TGTGCCAGCAGCTCTACCTCTAGCGGGGGAACTGAGGGGACCCAGTACTTC
CASSSTSSGGTEGTQYF
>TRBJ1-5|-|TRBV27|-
TGTGCCAGCAGTTCCGGGACGGGGGGGCTTCAGCCCCAGCATTTT
CASSSGTGGLQPQHF
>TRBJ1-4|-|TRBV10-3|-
TGTGCCATCAGTGAGTTAAATGAAAAACTGTTTTTT
CAISELNEKLFF
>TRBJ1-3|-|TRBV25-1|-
TGTGCCCCTAAGGGGGGAAACACCATATATTTT
CAPKGGNTIYF
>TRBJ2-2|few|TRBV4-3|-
TGCGCCAGCAGCCAAGGTGAACTGAACACCGGGGAGCTGTTTTTT
CASSQGELNTGELFF
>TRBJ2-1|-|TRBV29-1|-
TGCAGCGTTGCGGGTGGAGCCGACAGAAATGAGCAGTTCTTC
CSVAGGADRNEQFF
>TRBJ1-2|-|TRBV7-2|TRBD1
TGTGCCAGCAGCTATCGACAGGGCCGCTCCACCTTC
CASSYRQGRSTF
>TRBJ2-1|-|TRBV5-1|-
TGCGCCAGCAGCTCCGGACACCGCTCCTACAATGAGCAGTTCTTC
CASSSGHRSYNEQFF
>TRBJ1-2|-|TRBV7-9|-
TGTGCCAGCAGCTTAACGACAGGATCCTATGGCTACACCTTC
CASSLTTGSYGYTF
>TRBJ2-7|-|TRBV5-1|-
TGCGCCAGCAGCTTGGCGGGGTCCTACGAGCAGTACTTC
CASSLAGSYEQYF
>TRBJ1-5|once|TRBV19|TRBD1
TGTGCCAGTAGTATAGATCAGGGAGTACAGGGGAGCAATCAGCCCCAGCATTTT
CASSIDQGVQGSNQPQHF
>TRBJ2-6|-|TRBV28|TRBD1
TGTGCCAGCAGGAACTTGACCGGTGGGACAGGGCACTATGGGGCCAACGTCCTGACTTTC
CASRNLTGGTGHYGANVLTF
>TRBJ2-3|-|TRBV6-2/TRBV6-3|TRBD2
TGTGCCAGCAGTTACTCGCCTAAGAGGACTAGCGGGGGCCCAGATACGCAGTATTTT
CASSYSPKRTSGGPDTQYF
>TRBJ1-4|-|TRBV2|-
TGTGCCAGCAGGACTTTGCGGGAAAAACTGTTTTTT
CASRTLREKLFF
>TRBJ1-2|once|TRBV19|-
TGTGCCAGTGCCCCCGGGGCGGGGGGCGACTATGGCTACACCTTC
CASAPGAGGDYGYTF
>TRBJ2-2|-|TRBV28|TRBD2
TGTGCCAGCAGTGCCCTAACGGGACTAGCCGATACCGGGGAGCTGTTTTTT
CASSALTGLADTGELFF
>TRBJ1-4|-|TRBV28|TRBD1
TGTGCCAGCAGCCGGGCCGGGACAGAAAATGAAAAACTGTTTTTT
CASSRAGTENEKLFF
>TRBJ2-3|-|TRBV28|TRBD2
TGTGCCAGCAGTTTAAGGGCTAGCGGGAGCACAGATACGCAGTATTTT
CASSLRASGSTDTQYF
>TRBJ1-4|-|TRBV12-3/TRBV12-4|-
TGTGCCAGCAGTTTAAGCGGGGGACTGTTTTTT
CASSLSGGLFF
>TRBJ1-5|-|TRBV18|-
TGTGCCAGCTCACCAAAAAGTCCTGCCAGGGGATCGATCAATAGCAATCAGCCCCAGCATTTT
CASSPKSPARGSINSNQPQHF
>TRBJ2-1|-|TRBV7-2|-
TGTGCCAGCAGCAAGGCTAGGGGGGGGGCGTCCTACAATGAGCAGTTCTTC
CASSKARGGASYNEQFF
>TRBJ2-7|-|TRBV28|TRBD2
TGTGCCAGCAGTTTAGCTAGCGGGAGCTCCTACGAGCAGTACTTC
CASSLASGSSYEQYF
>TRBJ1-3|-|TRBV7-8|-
TGTGCCAGCAGCCCCGTGGCGGGGAATCTCGGAGGAAACACCATATATTTT
CASSPVAGNLGGNTIYF
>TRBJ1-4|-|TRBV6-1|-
TGTGCCAGCAGTGAAGGCGGAGGACCCGAAAAACTGTTTTTT
CASSEGGGPEKLFF